The subject of this entry is one TCR beta chain. These data originate in a study of T-cell memory formation after mild COVID-19. TCRdb reprocessed the 5' RACE reads via MiXCR and lists one record per CDR3 protein. The sample yields over 500,000 distinct CDR3 sequences, roughly 17% seen once. CDR1 and CDR2 from the germline V gene are SGHTA and FQGNSA. This CDR3 has 16 amino acids. Trimming took 1 base from V and 0 from J, leaving 13 bases between them. The sample consisted of PBMCs or a T cell subset sorted from them (not recorded which). The chain has TRBV7-2 and TRBJ2-7, with D maybe TRBD2 (5 bases). The clonotype was recovered from an adult woman who had mild COVID-19 (a few samples of this study predate the infection). Cell type and time point are not known. The CDR3 protein is CASSLGAAGASYEQYF. The CDR3 DNA sequence: TGTGCCAGCAGCTTAGGCGCGGCGGGTGCCTCCTACGAGCAGTACTTC.